This T cell receptor (beta chain) derives from a study of early T cells in non-severe SARS-CoV-2 infection. The overall study: Unsorted whole-blood RNA was sequenced in bulk, leaving chains unpaired.

Study-wide results and limits: VDJdb-based annotation leaned toward anti-spike CD8 responses and missed private and CD4 specificities.

Unique molecular identifier tags were affixed to discrete cDNA molecules. TCRdb reprocessed the 5' RACE reads via MiXCR and lists one record per CDR3 protein. The table lists around 25,000 distinct CDR3 sequences, roughly 4% of them singletons. V was trimmed by 5 bases and J by 5 bases, leaving 13 bases between them. The CDR3 totals 13 residues. CDR1 SGHKS and CDR2 YYEKEE come from the germline V gene (reference sequence). This clonotype has only a few counts. What it binds is not known. The sequenced sample was whole blood. V usage is TRBV5-5 and J usage is TRBJ2-5, with D possibly being TRBD1 or TRBD2 (5 bases each). This sequence was found in an adult who was a healthcare worker with PCR-confirmed SARS-CoV-2 infection or an uninfected control (not recorded which). CDR3 nucleotide sequence: TGTGCCAGCAGTCCCGGGACGGTGGAGACCCAGTACTTC. This codes for CASSPGTVETQYF.